This passage covers 20 T cell receptor beta chains from one sample sequenced in a study of blood T cells in healthy people across ages. A second about 6 to 11 cycle PCR used barcoded and J-beta primers. TCRdb reprocessed the 5' RACE reads via MiXCR and lists one record per CDR3 protein. The sample contains 450,000 to 700,000 distinct CDR3 sequences, about 26% of which appear only once. Sequences were obtained from blood. The receptors derive from a woman aged 65 to 85 in good health.

This clonotype occurred a few times. V usage is TRBV4-2 and J usage is TRBJ2-3; the D gene could be TRBD1 or TRBD2 (6 bases each). The CDR3 loop spans 17 amino acids. V was shortened by 4 bases and J by 6 bases, with 23 bases between the two germline ends. CDR1 is LGHNA and CDR2 is YNFKEQ in the germline V gene. CDR3 DNA: TGTGCCAGCAGCCCTTCAAGGGGGGCTGGTCTGAGGGATACGCAGTATTTT. Protein product: CASSPSRGAGLRDTQYF.

This chain uses TRBV25-1 with TRBJ2-7; 7 bases fit TRBD1. CDR3 size: 13 residues. Germline assignment: CDR1 MGHDK and CDR2 SYGVNS. Trimming cost V 5 bases and J 3 bases; bases outside gene matches: 4. CDR3: CASSKSGGYEQYF. The CDR3 DNA sequence: TGTGCCAGCAGTAAATCAGGGGGCTACGAGCAGTACTTC.

This clonotype has just a few counts. The CDR3 DNA is TGTGCCAGCAGCCCAGCGGGGGGTGCCTACAATGAGCAGTTCTTC. Translation: CASSPAGGAYNEQFF. This chain uses TRBV7-2 with TRBJ2-1; 9 bases match TRBD2. Germline trimming cut 5 bases from V and 2 bases from J; bases unmatched to any gene: 4. Germline CDR1 and CDR2: SGHTA and FQGNSA. This CDR3 has 15 amino acids. The whole variable domain, filled in from reference TRBV7-2 and TRBJ2-1, reads GAGVSQSPSNKVTEKGKDVELRCDPISGHTALYWYRQSLGQGLEFLIYFQGNSAPDKSGLPSDRFSAERTGGSVSTLTIQRTQQEDSAVYLCASSPAGGAYNEQFFGPGTRLTVL.

The sample holds a few counts of this clonotype. This chain joins TRBV18 and TRBJ2-1, with 8 bases lining up with TRBD2. CDR1 is KGHSH and CDR2 is LQKENI in the germline V gene. The J segment lost 4 bases and the V segment lost 5 bases, leaving 7 bases of the junction unmatched. The CDR3 is made up of 15 amino acids. The CDR3 nucleotides are TGTGCCAGCTCAACCTCGGGGGGGCTATACAATGAGCAGTTCTTC. This sequence encodes CASSTSGGLYNEQFF.

The chain uses TRBV7-9 and TRBJ2-7, with D possibly TRBD1 on 6 matching bases. CDR3 length: 15 residues. The V and J ends lost 5 bases and 0 bases respectively, with 14 bases between them. CDR1 is SEHNR, CDR2 FQNEAQ, per germline (reference sequence). The CDR3 loop is CASSTLRDTSYEQYF. The CDR3 DNA follows: TGTGCCAGCAGCACCCTCCGGGACACCTCCTACGAGCAGTACTTC.

The chain combines TRBV7-2 with TRBJ1-4; D is undetermined. The CDR3 extends over 14 amino acids. The germline CDR1 and CDR2 sequences are SGHTA and FQGNSA. Between the trimmed V and J ends, which lost 4 bases and 8 bases, there was a span of 14 bases. Written as DNA, the CDR3 is TGTGCCAGCAGCTCCCGGCGGGATGGAGAAAAACTGTTTTTT. This sequence encodes CASSSRRDGEKLFF.

This clonotype showed up many times. The CDR3 region is CAISNTNPGYEQYF. The DNA for the CDR3 is TGTGCCATCAGTAATACCAATCCTGGGTACGAGCAGTACTTC. The chain couples TRBV10-3 to TRBJ2-5; no clear D. The J call is uncertain, as TRBJ2-7 better fits the DNA end. The CDR3 has 14 residues. The germline V gene encodes CDR1 ENHRY and CDR2 SYGVKD.

In DNA form, the CDR3 reads TGTGCCATCAGTTACAGGGGTGGAGAGAATGAGCAGTTCTTC. It translates to CAISYRGGENEQFF. The chain combines TRBV10-3 with TRBJ2-5; TRBD1 matches at 7 bases. The DNA end is a closer match to TRBJ2-1, so the J assignment may be wrong. CDR1 and CDR2 (germline): ENHRY, SYGVKD. The CDR3 length is 14 residues.

This clonotype was picked up a small number of times. CDR3 region: CASRGTGGRYGYTF. In nucleotides, the CDR3 is TGTGCCAGCAGGGGGACAGGGGGCCGCTATGGCTACACCTTC. The rearrangement joins TRBV25-1 to TRBJ1-2; 12 positions agree with TRBD1. Germline V CDR1 and CDR2: MGHDK, SYGVNS. Germline trimming cut 6 bases from V and 4 bases from J; bases unmatched to any gene: 3. CDR3 length: 14 residues.

This clonotype has more than one count but fewer than ten. The chain joins TRBV7-2 to TRBJ2-1, with 9 bases matching TRBD1. CDR1 and CDR2 from the germline V gene are SGHTA and FQGNSA. The trim removed 4 bases at V and 7 bases at J, leaving 8 bases unmatched. The CDR3 runs to 15 residues. CDR3 sequence (DNA): TGTGCCAGCAGCTCACCGGGACAGGGTAAAAATGAGCAGTTCTTC. It is translated as CASSSPGQGKNEQFF.

This clonotype was found a few times. The chain links TRBV4-3 to TRBJ1-4; a possible D gene is TRBD1 (5 bases). V lost 1 base and J lost 3, with 12 bases in between. Germline CDR1 and CDR2: LGHNA and YSLEER. CDR3 length: 16 residues. The CDR3 protein is CASSQGTPHSNEKLFF. The CDR3 coding sequence is TGCGCCAGCAGCCAAGGGACACCGCATTCTAATGAAAAACTGTTTTTT.

This clonotype was counted a few times. The chain couples TRBV10-3 to TRBJ1-2; D is ambiguous. Germline assignment: CDR1 ENHRY and CDR2 SYGVKD. This CDR3 contains 13 residues. V gave up 11 bases and J gave up 1 base, with 14 bases separating them. The DNA of the CDR3 is TGTGCCGGGTCCGCAGCGTTTAACTATGGCTACACCTTC. Its protein is CAGSAAFNYGYTF.

This clonotype was seen a handful of times. V and J are TRBV7-6 and TRBJ2-3, with TRBD2 matching 7 bases. The V gene's germline CDR1 is SGHVS and CDR2 FNYEAQ. This CDR3 contains 15 residues. Losses at the gene ends were 3 bases for V and 14 bases for J; bases not matched to a gene: 17. This chain's CDR3 is CASSFPATTSGLVYF. CDR3 DNA: TGTGCCAGCAGCTTCCCCGCCACCACGTCCGGACTAGTGTATTTT.

The chain links TRBV20-1 to TRBJ2-7; 15 positions match TRBD2. The better agreement between TRBJ2-1 and the DNA end casts doubt on the J call. The CDR3 totals 18 residues. Germline V gene data show CDR1 as DFQATT and CDR2 as SNEGSKA (reference sequence). The CDR3 sequence: CSARWTSGGAGAYNEQFF. CDR3 DNA: TGCAGTGCTAGATGGACTAGCGGGGGGGCCGGAGCCTACAATGAGCAGTTCTTC.

This clonotype came up a few times. Germline and junction disagree at one end, which may indicate a read error. V and J are TRBV19 and TRBJ2-7; either TRBD1 or TRBD2 may fit D (5 bases each). Germline CDR1 and CDR2: LNHDA and SQIVND (reference sequence). This CDR3 has 12 amino acids. DNA for the CDR3: TGTACCAGTAGTACCGAGGGGAACGAGCAGTACTTC. Protein sequence: CTSSTEGNEQYF.

This clonotype has only a few counts. The chain couples TRBV20-1 to TRBJ2-1, with no clear D. The CDR3 loop spans 11 amino acids. The germline CDR1 and CDR2 sequences are DFQATT and SNEGSKA (reference sequence). V lost 4 bases and J lost 9, with 10 bases in between. CDR3 amino acids: CSATTLSEQFF. The DNA of the CDR3 is TGCAGTGCTACAACTCTGAGTGAGCAGTTCTTC.

This clonotype was counted only a few times. This chain uses TRBV24-1 with TRBJ1-2; the D is unclear. The CDR3 is 17 amino acids. V was cut by 2 bases and J by 4 bases, with 19 bases left in between. Germline-derived CDR1 and CDR2 are KGHDR and SFDVKD. For the CDR3, the DNA is TGTGCCACCAGTGATTCCCCCGGCGGAGGAAGCAGCTATGGCTACACCTTC. Encoded protein: CATSDSPGGGSSYGYTF.

This clonotype occurred many times. V and J are TRBV7-8 and TRBJ2-3; D is ambiguous. The better agreement between TRBJ2-5 and the DNA end casts doubt on the J call. The germline gives CDR1 SGHVS, CDR2 FQNEAQ. This CDR3 region has 11 residues. CDR3 residues: CASSLVGTQYF. In nucleotides, the CDR3 is TGTGCCAGCAGCTTAGTGGGGACCCAGTACTTC.

The count of this clonotype is one. This rearrangement joins TRBV29-1 to TRBJ2-1, with TRBD2 matching 13 bases. The CDR3 extends over 16 amino acids. V shed 1 base and J 3 bases; nucleotides not matched to a gene: 3. Germline values: CDR1 SQVTM, CDR2 ANQGSEA. CDR3 DNA sequence: TGCAGCGTTGAAGGGACTAGCGGGGGATTCTACAATGAGCAGTTCTTC. Translated: CSVEGTSGGFYNEQFF.

V and J are TRBV29-1 and TRBJ1-2; the D is unclear. The V end was cut by 4 bases, the J end by 1 base, with 4 bases between. The CDR3 covers 11 residues. CDR1 and CDR2 from the germline V gene are SQVTM and ANQGSEA. CDR3 in amino acids: CSVVLNYGYTF. In DNA, the CDR3 is TGCAGCGTTGTCCTTAACTATGGCTACACCTTC. The full variable domain, in which reference TRBV29-1 and TRBJ1-2 provide the parts outside the CDR3, is SAVISQKPSRDICQRGTSLTIQCQVDSQVTMMFWYRQQPGQSLTLIATANQGSEATYESGFVIDKFPISRPNLTFSTLTVSNMSPEDSSIYLCSVVLNYGYTFGSGTRLTVV.